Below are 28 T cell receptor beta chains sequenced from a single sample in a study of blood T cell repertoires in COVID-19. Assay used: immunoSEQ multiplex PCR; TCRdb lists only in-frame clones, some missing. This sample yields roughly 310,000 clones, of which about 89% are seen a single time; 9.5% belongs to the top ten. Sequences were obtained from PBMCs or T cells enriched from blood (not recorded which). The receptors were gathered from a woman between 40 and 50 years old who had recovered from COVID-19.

For the CDR3, the DNA is TGTGCCAGCAGCCCGATAGGAAGACACTCCGAGCAGTTCTTC. This encodes CASSPIGRHSEQFF. The V and J genes are TRBV5-6 and TRBJ2-1, with D unclear. CDR1 is SGHDT and CDR2 is YYEEEE in the germline V gene. The CDR3 has 14 residues. Trimming left V 4 bases short and J 10 bases short, with 18 bases between.

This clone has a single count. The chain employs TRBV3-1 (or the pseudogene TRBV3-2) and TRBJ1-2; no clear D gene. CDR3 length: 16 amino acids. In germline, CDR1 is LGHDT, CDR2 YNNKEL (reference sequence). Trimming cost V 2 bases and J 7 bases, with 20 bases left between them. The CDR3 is CASSQPDDGGRSGYTF. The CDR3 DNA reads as TGTGCCAGCAGCCAACCCGATGATGGAGGACGGTCTGGCTACACCTTC.

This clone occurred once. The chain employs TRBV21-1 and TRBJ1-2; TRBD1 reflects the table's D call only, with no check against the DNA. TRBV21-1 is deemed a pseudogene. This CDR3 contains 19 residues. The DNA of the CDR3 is TGTGCCAGCAGCAAAAGAGGGCCCAAGGGACAGGGGGGAGACGGTGGCTACACCTTC. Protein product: CASSKRGPKGQGGDGGYTF.

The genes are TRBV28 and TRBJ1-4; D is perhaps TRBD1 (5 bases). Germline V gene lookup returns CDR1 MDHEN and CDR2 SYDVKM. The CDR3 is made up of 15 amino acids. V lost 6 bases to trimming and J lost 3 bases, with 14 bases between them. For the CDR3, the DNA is TGTGCCAGCAGGGCGCGGGGGGTAGCTAATGAAAAACTGTTTTTT. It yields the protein CASRARGVANEKLFF.

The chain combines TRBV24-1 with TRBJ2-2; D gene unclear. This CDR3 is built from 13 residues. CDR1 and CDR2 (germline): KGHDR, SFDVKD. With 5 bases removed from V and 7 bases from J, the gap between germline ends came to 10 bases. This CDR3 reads CATSAPTRGELFF. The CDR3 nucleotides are TGTGCCACCAGTGCCCCGACTCGCGGGGAGCTGTTTTTT.

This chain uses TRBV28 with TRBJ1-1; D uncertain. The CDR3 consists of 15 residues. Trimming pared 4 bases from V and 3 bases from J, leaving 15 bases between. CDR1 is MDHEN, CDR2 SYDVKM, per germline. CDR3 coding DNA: TGTGCCAGCAGTTATACCCCTGACGGGTACACTGAAGCTTTCTTT. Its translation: CASSYTPDGYTEAFF. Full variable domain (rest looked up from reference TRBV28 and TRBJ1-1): DVKVTQSSRYLVKRTGEKVFLECVQDMDHENMFWYRQDPGLGLRLIYFSYDVKMKEKGDIPEGYSVSREKKERFSLILESASTNQTSMYLCASSYTPDGYTEAFFGQGTRLTVV.

Here the CDR3 DNA reads TGTGCCAGCAGTTTATTTGGCGGGGGGTCAGAGACCCAGTACTTC. Protein sequence: CASSLFGGGSETQYF. This rearrangement joins TRBV27 to TRBJ2-5; 8 bases match TRBD2. The CDR3 loop spans 15 amino acids. Per the germline V gene, CDR1 is MNHEY and CDR2 is SMNVEV (reference sequence). V trimming: 1 base; J trimming: 4 bases; junction bases outside the gene matches: 5.

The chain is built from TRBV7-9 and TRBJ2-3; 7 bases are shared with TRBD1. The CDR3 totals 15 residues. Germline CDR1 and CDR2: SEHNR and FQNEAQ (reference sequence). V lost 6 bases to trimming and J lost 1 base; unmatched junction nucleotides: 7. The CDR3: CASRAGQDGTDTQYF. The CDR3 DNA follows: TGTGCCAGCAGGGCTGGACAGGACGGCACAGATACGCAGTATTTT. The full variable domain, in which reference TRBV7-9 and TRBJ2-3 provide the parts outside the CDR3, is DTGVSQNPRHKITKRGQNVTFRCDPISEHNRLYWYRQTLGQGPEFLTYFQNEAQLEKSRLLSDRFSAERPKGSFSTLEIQRTEQGDSAMYLCASRAGQDGTDTQYFGPGTRLTVL.

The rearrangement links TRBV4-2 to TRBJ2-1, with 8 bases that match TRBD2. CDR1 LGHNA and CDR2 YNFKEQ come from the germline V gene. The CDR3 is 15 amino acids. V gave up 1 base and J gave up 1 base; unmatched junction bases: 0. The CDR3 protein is CASSQAGGSYNEQFF. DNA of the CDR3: TGTGCCAGCAGCCAAGCGGGAGGGTCCTACAATGAGCAGTTCTTC.

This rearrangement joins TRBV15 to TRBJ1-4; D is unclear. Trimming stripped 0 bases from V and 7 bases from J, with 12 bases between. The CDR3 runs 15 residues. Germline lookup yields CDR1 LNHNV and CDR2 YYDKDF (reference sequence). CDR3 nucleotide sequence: TGTGCCACCAGCAGAGATATAGCGGCAGGTGAAAAACTGTTTTTT. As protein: CATSRDIAAGEKLFF.

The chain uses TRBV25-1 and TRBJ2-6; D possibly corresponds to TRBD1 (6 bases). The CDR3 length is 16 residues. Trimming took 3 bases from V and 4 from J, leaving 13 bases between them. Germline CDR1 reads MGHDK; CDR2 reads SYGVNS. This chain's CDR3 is CASSEKYRAGANVLTF. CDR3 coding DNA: TGTGCCAGCAGTGAGAAATACAGGGCAGGGGCCAACGTCCTGACTTTC. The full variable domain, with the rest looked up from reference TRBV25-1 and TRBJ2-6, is EADIYQTPRYLVIGTGKKITLECSQTMGHDKMYWYQQDPGMELHLIHYSYGVNSTEKGDLSSESTVSRIRTEHFPLTLESARPSHTSQYLCASSEKYRAGANVLTFGAGSRLTVL.

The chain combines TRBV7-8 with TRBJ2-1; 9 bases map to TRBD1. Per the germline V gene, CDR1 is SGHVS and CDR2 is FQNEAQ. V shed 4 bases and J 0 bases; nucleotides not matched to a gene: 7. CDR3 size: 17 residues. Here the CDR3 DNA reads TGTGCCAGCAGCTCGGCGAAGACAGGGGGCTCCTACAATGAGCAGTTCTTC. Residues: CASSSAKTGGSYNEQFF.

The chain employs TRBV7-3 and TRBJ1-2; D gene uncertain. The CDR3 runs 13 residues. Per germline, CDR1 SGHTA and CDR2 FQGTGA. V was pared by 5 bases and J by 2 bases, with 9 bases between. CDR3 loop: CASSPSQNYGYTF. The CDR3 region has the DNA TGTGCCAGCAGCCCCTCCCAGAACTATGGCTACACCTTC.

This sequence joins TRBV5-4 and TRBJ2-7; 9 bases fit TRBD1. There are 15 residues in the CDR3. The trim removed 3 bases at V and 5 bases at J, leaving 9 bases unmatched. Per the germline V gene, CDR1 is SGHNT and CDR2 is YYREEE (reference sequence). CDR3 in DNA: TGTGCCAGCAGCTCCAAGAGGACAGGGGACCACGAGCAGTACTTC. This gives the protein CASSSKRTGDHEQYF.

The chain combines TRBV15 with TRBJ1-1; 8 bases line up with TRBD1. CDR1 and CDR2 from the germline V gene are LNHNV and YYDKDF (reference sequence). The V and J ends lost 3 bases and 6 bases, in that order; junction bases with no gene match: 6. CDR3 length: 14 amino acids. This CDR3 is CATSSDRGIAEAFF. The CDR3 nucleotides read TGTGCCACCAGCAGCGACAGGGGTATTGCTGAAGCTTTCTTT.

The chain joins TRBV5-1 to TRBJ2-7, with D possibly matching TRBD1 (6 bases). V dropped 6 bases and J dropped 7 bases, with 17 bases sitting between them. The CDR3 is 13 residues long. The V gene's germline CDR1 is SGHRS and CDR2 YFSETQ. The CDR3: CASNPGDHWEQYF. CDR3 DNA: TGCGCCAGCAACCCAGGGGACCACTGGGAGCAGTACTTC.

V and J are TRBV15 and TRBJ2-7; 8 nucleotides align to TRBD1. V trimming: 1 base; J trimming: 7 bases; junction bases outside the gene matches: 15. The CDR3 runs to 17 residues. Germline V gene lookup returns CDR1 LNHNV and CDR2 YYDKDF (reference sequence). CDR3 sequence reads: CATSRGGLGRGQFEQYF. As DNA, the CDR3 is TGTGCCACCAGCAGAGGGGGCCTAGGCAGGGGGCAATTTGAGCAGTACTTC.

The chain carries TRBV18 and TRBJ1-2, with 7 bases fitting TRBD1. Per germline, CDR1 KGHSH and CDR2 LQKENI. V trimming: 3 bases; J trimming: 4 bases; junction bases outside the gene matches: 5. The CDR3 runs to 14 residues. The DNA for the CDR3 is TGTGCCAGCTCACCCGACCGGGACAGCTATGGCTACACCTTC. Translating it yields CASSPDRDSYGYTF.

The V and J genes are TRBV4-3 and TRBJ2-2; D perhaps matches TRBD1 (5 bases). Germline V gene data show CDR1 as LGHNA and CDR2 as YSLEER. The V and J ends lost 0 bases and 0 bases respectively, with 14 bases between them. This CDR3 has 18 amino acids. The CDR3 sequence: CASSQEPGDSSNTGELFF. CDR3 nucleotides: TGCGCCAGCAGCCAAGAGCCAGGCGACAGTTCGAACACCGGGGAGCTGTTTTTT.

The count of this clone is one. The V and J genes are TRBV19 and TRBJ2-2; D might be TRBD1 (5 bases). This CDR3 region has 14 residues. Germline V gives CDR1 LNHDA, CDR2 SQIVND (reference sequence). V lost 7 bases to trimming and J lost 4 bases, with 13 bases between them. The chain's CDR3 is CASTVGARTGELFF. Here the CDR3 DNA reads TGTGCCAGTACAGTAGGGGCGCGCACCGGGGAGCTGTTTTTT.

The CDR3 loop is CASSSRRGGFQETQYF. In nucleotides, the CDR3 is TGTGCCAGCAGCTCAAGAAGAGGTGGTTTTCAAGAGACCCAGTACTTC. This chain joins TRBV7-9 and TRBJ2-5; D gene uncertain. The V end lost 4 bases, the J end lost 2 bases, and 17 bases lay between the germline ends. Looked up from germline, CDR1 is SEHNR and CDR2 is FQNEAQ (reference sequence). The CDR3 is 16 amino acids.

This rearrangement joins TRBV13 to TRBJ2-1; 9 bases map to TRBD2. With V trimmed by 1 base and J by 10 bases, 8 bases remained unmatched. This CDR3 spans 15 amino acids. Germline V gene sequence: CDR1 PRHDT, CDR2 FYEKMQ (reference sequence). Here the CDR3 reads CASSLVAGGPYEQFF. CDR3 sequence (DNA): TGTGCCAGCAGCTTAGTTGCGGGAGGGCCATACGAGCAGTTCTTC.

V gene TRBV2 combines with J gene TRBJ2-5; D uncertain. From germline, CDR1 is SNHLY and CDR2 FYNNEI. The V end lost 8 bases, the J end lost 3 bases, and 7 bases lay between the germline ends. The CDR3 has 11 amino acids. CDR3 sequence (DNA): TGTGCCAGCGGCCAAAAAGAGACCCAGTACTTC. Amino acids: CASGQKETQYF.

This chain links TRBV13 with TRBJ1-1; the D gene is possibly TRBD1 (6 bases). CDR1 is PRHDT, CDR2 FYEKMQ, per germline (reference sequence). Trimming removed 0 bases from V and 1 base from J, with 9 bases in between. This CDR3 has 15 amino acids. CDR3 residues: CASSLGGTPNTEAFF. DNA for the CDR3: TGTGCCAGCAGCTTAGGAGGGACACCGAACACTGAAGCTTTCTTT.

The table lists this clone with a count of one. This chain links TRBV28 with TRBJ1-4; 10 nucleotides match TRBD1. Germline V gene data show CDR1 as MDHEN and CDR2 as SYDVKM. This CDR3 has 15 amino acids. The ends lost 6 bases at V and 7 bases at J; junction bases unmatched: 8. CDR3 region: CASSSPGQGVEKLFF. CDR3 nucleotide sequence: TGTGCCAGCAGCTCTCCCGGACAGGGGGTTGAAAAACTGTTTTTT.

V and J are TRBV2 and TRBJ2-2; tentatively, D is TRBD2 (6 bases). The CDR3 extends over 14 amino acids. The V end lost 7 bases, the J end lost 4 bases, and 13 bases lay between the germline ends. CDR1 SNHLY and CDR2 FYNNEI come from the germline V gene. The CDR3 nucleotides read TGTGCCAGCATGGGAAGGGGAGGCACCGGGGAGCTGTTTTTT. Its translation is CASMGRGGTGELFF.

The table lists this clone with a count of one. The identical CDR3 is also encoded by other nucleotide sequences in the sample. The CDR3 sequence is CASSQGTGGYEQYF. CDR3 in DNA: TGTGCCAGCAGCCAAGGGACAGGGGGTTACGAGCAGTACTTC. V usage is TRBV3-1 (or the pseudogene TRBV3-2) and J usage is TRBJ2-7; 10 nucleotides match TRBD1. V shed 1 base, J shed 4 bases, and the junction held 1 base outside the gene matches. Per the germline V gene, CDR1 is LGHDT and CDR2 is YNNKEL (reference sequence). The CDR3 extends over 14 amino acids.

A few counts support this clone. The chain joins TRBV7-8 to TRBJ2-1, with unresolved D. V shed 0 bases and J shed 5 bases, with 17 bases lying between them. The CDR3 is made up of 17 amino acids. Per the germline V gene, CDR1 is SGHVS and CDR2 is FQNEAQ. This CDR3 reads CASSLASKSTLDNEQFF. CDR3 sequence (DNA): TGTGCCAGCAGCTTAGCGTCGAAGTCTACTCTTGACAATGAGCAGTTCTTC.